Reported below is one T cell receptor (beta chain). Germline loops: CDR1 SNHLY, CDR2 FYNNEI. The CDR3 contains 13 residues. Deletions cut 6 bases from V and 10 bases from J, with 13 bases between. Authors' processing steps: Amplifying reference gene primers gave estimates of nucleated cell counts. Assay used: immunoSEQ multiplex PCR; TCRdb lists only in-frame clones, some missing. That table is the source of V, J and clone size, and D and trimming were worked out from the DNA. The table has tens of thousands of clones, around 80% seen once. This sample was included in a study of blood T cell repertoires in COVID-19.

The clonotype originates from a man between 60 and 75 years old with acute or convalescent COVID-19. Sequencing was performed on peripheral blood. V is TRBV2 and J is TRBJ1-6; tentatively, D is TRBD1 (6 bases). CDR3 sequence reads: CASRDSPFSPLHF. The CDR3 DNA sequence: TGTGCCAGCAGGGACAGCCCATTCTCACCCCTCCACTTT.